This passage covers 5 T cell receptor beta chains from one sample sequenced in a study of T-cell memory formation after mild COVID-19. TCRdb re-analysed the 5' RACE reads in MiXCR, keeping a single row per CDR3 protein. The sample yields around 300,000 distinct CDR3 sequences, 10% to 15% seen once. The specimen sequenced was PBMCs or a T cell subset sorted from them (not recorded which). The receptors shown here come from a man younger than 35 who had mild COVID-19 (a few samples of this study predate the infection). Cell type and time point are not known.

The gene calls are TRBV7-9 and TRBJ2-2, with D perhaps TRBD1 (6 bases). Between the trimmed V and J ends, which lost 5 bases and 8 bases, there was a span of 12 bases. The CDR3 runs 13 residues. The germline V gene encodes CDR1 SEHNR and CDR2 FQNEAQ (reference sequence). For the CDR3, the DNA is TGTGCCAGCAGCCCGCTGGGGGCTGGGGAGCTGTTTTTT. Translated: CASSPLGAGELFF.

This clonotype was found a few times. This sequence joins TRBV4-3 and TRBJ2-6, with a weak D call TRBD1 (6 bases). From germline, CDR1 is LGHNA and CDR2 YSLEER. V was clipped by 3 bases and J by 3 bases, with 9 bases between them. The CDR3 contains 15 residues. CDR3 nucleotide sequence: TGCGCCAGCAGCCAGAAGGGGGTTGGGGCCAACGTCCTGACTTTC. Its translation: CASSQKGVGANVLTF.

This chain joins TRBV11-1 and TRBJ2-1; D is uncertain. CDR1 and CDR2 from the germline V gene are SGHAT and FQDESV (reference sequence). The CDR3 runs 16 residues. With 3 bases removed from V and 4 bases from J, the gap between germline ends came to 16 bases. The CDR3 sequence is CASSFFEGYVYNEQFF. The CDR3 DNA reads TGTGCCAGCAGCTTTTTCGAAGGGTATGTGTACAATGAGCAGTTCTTC.

This clonotype was observed a handful of times. The chain joins TRBV12-3 or TRBV12-4 to TRBJ2-3, with 12 bases aligning to TRBD2. The ends lost 4 bases at V and 7 bases at J; junction bases unmatched: 9. CDR3 length: 16 amino acids. CDR3 region: CASSSLTSGGANTQYF. DNA for the CDR3: TGTGCCAGCAGTTCCCTGACTAGCGGGGGCGCGAATACGCAGTATTTT.

The chain links TRBV7-9 to TRBJ2-1; 9 bases are shared with TRBD2. The J segment lost 6 bases and the V segment lost 1 base, leaving 10 bases of the junction unmatched. The CDR3 has 17 residues. Per the germline V gene, CDR1 is SEHNR and CDR2 is FQNEAQ (reference sequence). CDR3 region: CASSLGGSGGLRNEQFF. The DNA for the CDR3 is TGTGCCAGCAGCTTAGGCGGTAGCGGGGGCCTTCGCAATGAGCAGTTCTTC.